These 10 T cell receptor beta chains were all obtained from the same sample, sequenced in a study of blood T cell repertoires in COVID-19. This table comes from immunoSEQ multiplex PCR, and its TCRdb copy is limited to in-frame clones, with some not included. The table shows roughly 76,000 clones, with 75% to 85% occurring only once. Sequenced: peripheral blood. These TCRs come from a human donor in a cohort sampled during active COVID-19.

The V gene is TRBV28, the J gene TRBJ1-2; 8 bases line up with TRBD1. V was clipped by 6 bases and J by 1 base; unmatched bases: 13. CDR1 and CDR2 from the germline V gene are MDHEN and SYDVKM. The CDR3 runs 17 residues. CDR3 sequence reads: CASRTSGTGVYNYGYTF. For the CDR3, the DNA is TGTGCCAGCAGGACCTCCGGGACAGGAGTTTATAACTATGGCTACACCTTC.

The V gene is TRBV27, the J gene TRBJ1-5; D perhaps matches TRBD1 (5 bases). The V end lost 2 bases, the J end lost 2 bases, and 13 bases lay between the germline ends. The CDR3 runs to 16 residues. Germline CDR1 and CDR2: MNHEY and SMNVEV (reference sequence). DNA of the CDR3: TGTGCCAGCAGTTTAGGGACTCCCGGGGGCAATCAGCCCCAGCATTTT. Its translation: CASSLGTPGGNQPQHF.

V usage is TRBV30 and J usage is TRBJ2-5, with 9 bases that match TRBD2. The V segment lost 2 bases and the J segment 2 bases; nucleotides outside the gene matches: 3. Germline CDR1 and CDR2: GTSNPN and SVGIG (reference sequence). This CDR3 spans 14 amino acids. The CDR3 coding sequence is TGTGCCTGGAGTATGCTAGCGGGACAAGAGACCCAGTACTTC. It translates to CAWSMLAGQETQYF.

V is TRBV7-9 and J is TRBJ2-3; 7 bases line up with TRBD2. CDR1 and CDR2 from the germline V gene are SEHNR and FQNEAQ (reference sequence). The CDR3 contains 15 residues. After removal of 5 bases from V and 2 bases from J, the junction contained 7 bases not matched to a gene. CDR3: CASSQTGTITDTQYF. The CDR3 region has the DNA TGTGCCAGCAGCCAGACCGGGACTATCACAGATACGCAGTATTTT. The full variable domain, rest sourced from reference TRBV7-9 and TRBJ2-3, is DTGVSQNPRHKITKRGQNVTFRCDPISEHNRLYWYRQTLGQGPEFLTYFQNEAQLEKSRLLSDRFSAERPKGSFSTLEIQRTEQGDSAMYLCASSQTGTITDTQYFGPGTRLTVL.

This chain connects TRBV6-2 or TRBV6-3 to TRBJ1-6, with 8 positions matching TRBD1. CDR1 MNHEY and CDR2 SVGEGT come from the germline V gene. CDR3 size: 17 residues. J gave up 9 bases and V 0 bases, and 10 bases lay outside the gene matches. The chain's CDR3 is CASSYSSSGQAGSPLHF. In DNA, the CDR3 is TGTGCCAGCAGTTACTCGAGCTCGGGACAGGCCGGTTCACCCCTCCACTTT.

In this sample, this clone turned up a few times. The chain employs TRBV5-1 and TRBJ2-7, with a tentative D call TRBD2 (5 bases). V dropped 4 bases and J dropped 2 bases, with 13 bases sitting between them. The CDR3 consists of 14 residues. Per the germline V gene, CDR1 is SGHRS and CDR2 is YFSETQ. The CDR3 DNA follows: TGCGCCAGCAGCGCAGAGAGGGAGCCCTACGAGCAGTACTTC. Translating it yields CASSAEREPYEQYF.

The chain employs TRBV19 and TRBJ2-1; 13 bases fit TRBD2. J lost 8 bases, V lost 1 base, and 2 bases had no gene match. CDR1 and CDR2 (germline): LNHDA, SQIVND (reference sequence). This CDR3 is 15 amino acids long. The CDR3 nucleotides are TGTGCCAGTAGTATAGGGACTAGCGGGAGCTATGAGCAGTTCTTC. Protein product: CASSIGTSGSYEQFF.

The chain uses TRBV6-5 and TRBJ2-1, with 10 bases matching TRBD1. Trimming cost V 2 bases and J 9 bases; bases outside gene matches: 7. Germline CDR1 and CDR2: MNHEY and SVGAGI. The CDR3 is made up of 15 amino acids. For the CDR3, the DNA is TGTGCCAGCAGTTACCCCGGGACAGGGGAGCTTGAGCAGTTCTTC. Translation gives CASSYPGTGELEQFF.

This clone was detected only a few times. The chain combines TRBV6-1 with TRBJ2-1; TRBD1 might be the D (5 bases). Trimming removed 2 bases at V and 7 bases at J, with 6 bases between. This CDR3 spans 12 amino acids. Germline V lookup: CDR1 MNHNS, CDR2 SASEGT. CDR3 DNA: TGTGCCAGCAGTGAACAGGGTAATGAGCAGTTCTTC. It encodes CASSEQGNEQFF.

The J gene is TRBJ2-3, the V gene TRBV25-1; TRBD2 might be the D (6 bases). Germline V lookup: CDR1 MGHDK, CDR2 SYGVNS. The length of the CDR3 is 17 residues. V was pared by 1 base and J by 0 bases, with 14 bases between. CDR3 protein: CASSELGSGLSTDTQYF. The CDR3 nucleotides read TGTGCCAGCAGTGAATTAGGTAGCGGCCTTAGCACAGATACGCAGTATTTT.